The 5 T cell receptor beta chains in this list originate from one sample, sequenced in a study of blood T cell repertoires in COVID-19. Clones were sequenced by immunoSEQ multiplex PCR, and TCRdb holds only the in-frame ones, with some missing. The sample lists approximately 440,000 clones; 80% to 95% were seen once. Sequencing used PBMCs or T cells enriched from blood (not recorded which). The source is a man aged 18 to 29 who had recovered from COVID-19.

The genes are TRBV28 and TRBJ2-2; D perhaps matches TRBD2 (6 bases). Trimming removed 3 bases at V and 5 bases at J, with 13 bases between. Germline CDR1 MDHEN, CDR2 SYDVKM. The CDR3 covers 15 residues. The CDR3 loop reads CASSFRDWQTGELFF. The CDR3 DNA reads as TGTGCCAGCAGTTTCCGGGACTGGCAAACCGGGGAGCTGTTTTTT.

The rearrangement links TRBV7-6 to TRBJ2-7, with D perhaps TRBD2 (6 bases). V was pared by 5 bases and J by 0 bases, with 17 bases between. From germline, CDR1 is SGHVS and CDR2 FNYEAQ. CDR3 length equals 16 residues. CDR3 DNA sequence: TGTGCCAGCAGCCCGCTCCCGGGACTGGGCTCCTACGAGCAGTACTTC. Translated, it gives CASSPLPGLGSYEQYF.

V usage is TRBV7-9 and J usage is TRBJ2-7; D is perhaps TRBD2 (5 bases). Between the trimmed V and J ends, which lost 5 bases and 4 bases, there was a span of 21 bases. Germline V gene sequence: CDR1 SEHNR, CDR2 FQNEAQ (reference sequence). The CDR3 is made up of 16 amino acids. CDR3 in amino acids: CASSLLTQDWEYEQYF. The CDR3 nucleotides are TGTGCCAGCAGCCTGTTGACCCAGGACTGGGAGTACGAGCAGTACTTC.

This chain connects TRBV2 to TRBJ2-1; a possible D gene is TRBD2 (5 bases). The CDR3 runs 12 residues. Per the germline V gene, CDR1 is SNHLY and CDR2 is FYNNEI. V lost 6 bases to trimming and J lost 7 bases, with 10 bases between them. The CDR3 nucleotides are TGTGCCAGCAGGGACTTGGGTAATGAGCAGTTCTTC. It encodes CASRDLGNEQFF.

The table lists this clone with a few counts. V and J are TRBV6-5 and TRBJ1-1, with TRBD1 matching over 7 bases. The CDR3 covers 14 residues. The trim removed 2 bases at V and 4 bases at J, leaving 4 bases unmatched. Germline V lookup: CDR1 MNHEY, CDR2 SVGAGI. The CDR3 loop reads CASSYMQGGTEAFF. In DNA, the CDR3 is TGTGCCAGCAGTTACATGCAGGGGGGCACTGAAGCTTTCTTT.